A single T cell receptor beta chain is shown here with its context. This clone was picked up a small number of times. No antigen is known for it. No qualities accompany the bases; no much larger clone lies one base away. The cohort consisted of 650 to 700 healthy bone marrow donors. At the time of sampling, every cohort member was nominally healthy, though immune exposures that went unrecorded were likely present. The donor tested CMV seronegative and was one of the 352 seronegative cohort members. Each donor provided a peripheral blood sample, and peripheral blood mononuclear cells were used for TCR beta sequencing. The Qiagen DNeasy Blood Extraction Kit was used to extract genomic DNA from the blood cell samples. The data derive from a study of cytomegalovirus exposure and HLA in healthy donors (dated by TCRdb to about 2017). Notes on the research overall: An earlier analysis of 587 of the donors reported approximately 290 Gb of sequence data and roughly 100 million unique TCR beta sequences from 150 million to 200 million T cells. An early release that covered 640 HLA-typed donors contained approximately 300 gigabases of sequencing data and about 93 million unique TCR sequences. The genetic ancestry cluster associated with self-reported Caucasian donors included 65% to 90% of the 398 genotyped donors. The aim of the study was to test whether cataloging public T cell receptors could identify signatures of past pathogen exposure. The study profiled the T cell repertoires of 550 to 700 subjects by immunosequencing and related them to cytomegalovirus serostatus. Along with the approximately 650-subject first cohort, a separate validation cohort of around 110 different subjects was used. To predict cytomegalovirus infection status, the study combined high-throughput TCR immunosequencing, statistical association of individual TCRs with disease status, and machine learning. To study patterns of TCR occurrence, a later analysis re-analyzed previously published TCR beta repertoires from hundreds of donors and added high-resolution HLA genotyping. Rather than using new phenotypic data, the later analysis identified candidate immune exposures from TCR beta sequences and from how often those sequences occurred across donors. An earlier analysis of fewer than 750 of the donors used high-throughput TCR beta sequencing to judge whether each TCR beta V gene segment behaved as functional or pseudogenic. Donor age, sex, ethnicity and CMV serostatus were collected together with the repertoire data. A later genetic analysis took genome-wide SNP genotypes for about 55% of the 666 donors and used that subset as a discovery cohort. Every discovery cohort repertoire had been produced on one sequencing platform. HLA typing covered class I and class II loci at four-digit resolution. The number of typed donors differed by locus: about 620-640 for A, B, C, DRB1 and DQB1; approximately 530 for DQA1; approximately 600 for DPA1; and around 490 for DPB1. Roughly 5 DR-DQ haplotypes were handled as single units for association and clustering, since linkage in the cohort was strong. Across around 400 genotyped donors of the cohort, an average of approximately 240,000 unique TCR beta nucleotide sequences per donor were sequenced, and approximately 19% of those sequences were non-productive. Study-wide findings and limitations: A later analysis found that most CMV-associated TCR beta chains appeared HLA-restricted, with HLA associations seemingly driven largely by CMV exposure. In a later analysis, TCR association rates were found to vary across HLA loci, with the most associated TCRs seen for DRB1 alleles and the fewest for HLA-C alleles. Specific HLA alleles were associated with 16,951 TCR beta sequences at a false discovery rate of 0.05 in a later analysis. A further reported finding was that TCR beta sequences accurately predicted the HLA-A and HLA-B alleles for most subjects in the first cohort. Because counts were too low, more than 15 rarely observed V segments, including chromosome 9 orphons, were excluded from the earlier analysis of around 590 of the donors. Immune exposure information for the cohort was limited to CMV serostatus. While some public TCRs were present in many individuals, most TCR sequences turned up only very rarely across donors. A cluster of highly shared sequence variants was judged likely to represent a technical artifact of the sequencing pipeline. Roughly uniform sequencing depth across donors was assumed in presence/absence analyses, although this assumption may not hold. In vitro tests confirmed that a few of the cytomegalovirus-associated TCR beta chains recognize cytomegalovirus antigens. Strong co-occurrence of HLA alleles, especially DR and DQ, made assigning TCR associations to individual alleles difficult. In an earlier analysis of more than 500 of the donors, most TCR beta V segments appeared in productive rearrangements about 87% or about 30% of the time, broadly matching IMGT annotations. According to a later analysis, parvovirus B19, influenza, CMV and Epstein-Barr virus appeared linked to several top co-occurrence clusters. Because HLA typing was missing for some donors at each locus, association tests included only the typed subset. Correlated functional status among segregating V segments might reflect linkage disequilibrium, but an unknown experimental factor could not be ruled out. The classifier was reported to diagnose cytomegalovirus status with high specificity and sensitivity in both the original cohort and the validation cohort. In the study, about 150 TCR beta chains were listed as associated with cytomegalovirus. The 87-base-pair reads could not distinguish some IMGT-functional V segments, including TRBV6-2 and TRBV6-3, so those segments were excluded. In a later genetic analysis, fewer N-insertions in productive TCRs were reported among donors in an Asian-associated ancestry cluster than the roughly 640-donor mean. V-gene and J-gene trimming of TCR beta chains was associated with a missense DCLRE1C variant in a later genetic analysis, and the association was replicated in an independent cohort. In a later analysis, HLA-associated TCR beta chains were found to be more clonally expanded and to have lower generation probabilities than equally common non-associated chains. The authors suggested that the approach could potentially be generalized to other disease states and immunological phenotypes. This cohort had only TCR beta chains sequenced, and the lack of alpha or paired-chain data limited which features could be detected.

The library was made by the immunoSEQ multiplex PCR assay. A mixture of 60 forward primers for TCR Vbeta segments and 13 reverse primers for TCR Jbeta segments was used in the multiplex PCR. A multiplex PCR assay on genomic DNA amplified the CDR3 region of rearranged TCR beta genes. On the Illumina HiSeq System, the amplified TCR beta libraries were sequenced as 87-base-pair reads. Under the source paper's analysis protocol: A later analysis tallied approximately 87 million unique TCR beta chains across the 700 or so repertoires, and some 10 million of those chains were shared by two or more donors. To remove PCR and sequencing errors, raw reads were error-corrected and collapsed into unique sequences using a nearest-neighbor algorithm that merged closely related sequences. V, D and J gene segments were assigned by aligning CDR3 sequences to IMGT reference sequences. For a sequence to be retained, a match of at least six nucleotides was required to both a V gene segment and a J gene segment. A rearrangement counted as productive if the CDR3 had no stop codons and remained in frame with V and J, and every other rearrangement counted as non-productive. CDR3 was defined by IMGT convention, running from the second conserved V-encoded cysteine to the conserved J-encoded phenylalanine. Sequences without an unambiguous match to a single V gene segment were excluded from the earlier analysis of 587 of the donors. An earlier analysis of approximately 590 of the donors called V segments functional above 56.7% productive rearrangements and segregating when the between-donor standard deviation exceeded 5%. A statistical classification framework was developed to diagnose cytomegalovirus status using the catalog of TCR beta chain sequences. A later analysis assigned V and J genes by comparing TCR nucleotide sequences with IMGT/GENE-DB human TR gene sequences. A later analysis assigned CDR3 sequences and most-parsimonious VDJ recombination scenarios with the TCRdist pipeline. In a later analysis, each TCR beta chain was defined by its CDR3 amino acid sequence together with its V-gene family, and reads without a unique V-gene family were excluded. In a later analysis, approximately 590 highly shared, low-generation-probability nucleotide sequences were removed to address suspected cross-contamination and a sequencing artifact. A later analysis calculated a clonal expansion index for each public chain from normalized within-repertoire ranks of inferred template counts. A later analysis computed generation probabilities with a VDJ recombination model fitted to out-of-frame rearrangements, and checked the results against IGoR. A later analysis scored TCR-TCR, TCR-HLA and TCR-CMV co-occurrence with hypergeometric tests, applying a repertoire-size bias correction to TCR pairs. In a later analysis, false discovery rates were estimated by permuting HLA or CMV assignments 20 times. A later analysis grouped co-occurring TCRs with DBSCAN, adding TCRdist sequence similarity when clustering within HLA-allele-positive subsets. Repertoires with fewer than 30,000 or more than 120,000 public chains were left out of co-occurrence clustering, as were several repertoires with anomalous nucleotide sharing. TCRdb carries this immuneACCESS record with in-frame sequences only. Its versions omit some clonotypes, under half of them owing to an unresolved V gene in the studies checked, with the rest unexplained. D and trimming were read from the DNA, whereas the V and J calls and clone size are those reported in that table. Across this sample there are 150,000 to 200,000 clones, with about four fifths seen only once. The ten largest account for around 2% of the sample.

The CDR3 contains 11 residues, cysteine and phenylalanine counted. Solely the CDR3 DNA is kept, with 33 bases framed from the first base. Sequences DFQATT (CDR1) and SNEGSKA (CDR2) are obtained from the germline V gene (reference sequence). This TCR was sampled from a man aged 18-30 years in good health and CMV-seronegative. Input material: PBMCs. The chain uses TRBV20-1 and TRBJ1-2; the D region possibly corresponds to TRBD1 (5 bases align). Here the CDR3 is given as CTAGGRYGYTF. The nucleotides read TGCACTGCGGGGGGGAGATATGGCTACACCTTC.